This T cell receptor beta chain is from a study of cytomegalovirus exposure and HLA in healthy donors. Primers included in the PCR were 60 Vbeta and 13 Jbeta primers. The data were produced by immunoSEQ multiplex PCR, yet TCRdb's version contains in-frame clones alone and is incomplete. The data show about 59,000 clones, under 80% seen once. For this clone: Its target is not known.

Findings and caveats of the study: Most TCR sequences proved rare, with some public TCRs found in many donors.

The CDR3 is 16 amino acids. V lost 1 base to trimming and J lost 2 bases; unmatched junction nucleotides: 4. The germline V gene has CDR1 SGHTA and CDR2 FQGNSA. The rearrangement joins TRBV7-2 to TRBJ2-1; 8 nucleotides line up with TRBD1. This receptor was identified in a young man in good health and CMV-seropositive. Sequenced sample: PBMCs. The CDR3 coding sequence is TGTGCCAGCAGCTTAGTAGGCAGGGGGCCCTACAATGAGCAGTTCTTC. Translation gives CASSLVGRGPYNEQFF.